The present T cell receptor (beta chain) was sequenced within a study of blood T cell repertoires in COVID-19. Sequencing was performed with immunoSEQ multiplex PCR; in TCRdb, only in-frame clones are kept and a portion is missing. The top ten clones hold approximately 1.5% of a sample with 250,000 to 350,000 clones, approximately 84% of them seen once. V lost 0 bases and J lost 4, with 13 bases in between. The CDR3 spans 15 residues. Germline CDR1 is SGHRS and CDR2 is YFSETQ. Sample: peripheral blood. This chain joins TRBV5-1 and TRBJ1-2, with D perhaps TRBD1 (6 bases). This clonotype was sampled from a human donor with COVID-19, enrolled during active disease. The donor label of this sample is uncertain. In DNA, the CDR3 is TGCGCCAGCAGCTTGGGCGGACAGAGAATCTATGGCTACACCTTC. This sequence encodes CASSLGGQRIYGYTF.